Below are 11 T cell receptor beta chains sequenced from a single sample in a study of graft-versus-host responses after intestinal transplantation. Profiled with immunoSEQ multiplex PCR; TCRdb holds only in-frame clones, not every one. The table lists more than 95,000 clones, 80% to 95% of them singletons. The antigens for these receptors are not known. Sequences were derived from unstimulated CD4+ T cells sorted from spleen or lymph node cells, sampled before intestinal transplant. These receptors were obtained from a human donor who received an intestinal transplant.

This rearrangement joins TRBV5-1 to TRBJ2-5; 7 nucleotides line up with TRBD1. Matching the DNA end better, TRBJ2-7 makes the J call doubtful. This CDR3 is 15 amino acids long. Germline CDR1 reads SGHRS; CDR2 reads YFSETQ. The CDR3: CASSFGQDRPYEQYF. The DNA for the CDR3 is TGCGCCAGCAGCTTCGGGCAGGACAGGCCCTACGAGCAGTACTTC.

J is TRBJ2-5 and V is TRBV5-1; the match to TRBD2 covers 8 bases. The CDR3 totals 14 residues. Germline-derived CDR1 and CDR2 are SGHRS and YFSETQ. J was trimmed by 5 bases and V by 2 bases; bases with no gene match: 5. The CDR3 nucleotides are TGCGCCAGCAGCTTCGGGAGGGGAGGTGAGACCCAGTACTTC. It yields the protein CASSFGRGGETQYF.

The chain recombines TRBV19 with TRBJ2-3; 16 bases are a match to TRBD2. Germline values: CDR1 LNHDA, CDR2 SQIVND (reference sequence). The length of the CDR3 is 17 residues. V lost 3 bases and J lost 5; bases outside the gene matches: 5. CDR3 coding DNA: TGTGCCAGTAGTATGGGGACTAGCGGGAGGGCCGGAGATACGCAGTATTTT. Translating it yields CASSMGTSGRAGDTQYF.

CDR3 sequence reads: CASSRQFNQPQHF. The DNA for the CDR3 is TGTGCCAGCAGTAGACAGTTTAATCAGCCCCAGCATTTT. The J gene is TRBJ1-5, the V gene TRBV6-1; maybe TRBD1 (5 bases). V lost 5 bases to trimming and J lost 4 bases, with 9 bases between them. Germline V gene data show CDR1 as MNHNS and CDR2 as SASEGT. This CDR3 spans 13 amino acids.

The chain uses TRBV25-1 and TRBJ1-4; 9 nucleotides agree with TRBD1. Germline V gene data show CDR1 as MGHDK and CDR2 as SYGVNS. V lost 5 bases to trimming and J lost 7 bases; unmatched junction nucleotides: 5. The CDR3 contains 14 residues. CDR3 coding DNA: TGTGCCAGCAGTCGGACAGGGGATTTTGAAAAACTGTTTTTT. Protein sequence: CASSRTGDFEKLFF.

V and J are TRBV7-9 and TRBJ1-1; 8 bases are a match to TRBD1. This CDR3 spans 15 amino acids. Germline lookup yields CDR1 SEHNR and CDR2 FQNEAQ (reference sequence). V was clipped by 2 bases and J by 2 bases; unmatched bases: 4. For the CDR3, the DNA is TGTGCCAGCAGCTTAAGGACAGGGCTAAACACTGAAGCTTTCTTT. Its protein product is CASSLRTGLNTEAFF.

The rearrangement links TRBV4-2 to TRBJ2-7, with D unresolved. Germline V gene data show CDR1 as LGHNA and CDR2 as YNFKEQ. The CDR3 sequence is 16 residues long. The V and J ends lost 1 base and 0 bases respectively, with 13 bases between them. The CDR3 nucleotides read TGTGCCAGCAGCCAAGTCGTGGCGGCCTCCTCCTACGAGCAGTACTTC. Amino acid sequence: CASSQVVAASSYEQYF.

J is TRBJ1-1 and V is TRBV29-1; 10 bases fit TRBD1. CDR1 and CDR2 from the germline V gene are SQVTM and ANQGSEA. The CDR3 contains 14 residues. J was trimmed by 6 bases and V by 2 bases; bases with no gene match: 6. CDR3 protein: CSVERDRGLSEAFF. Here the CDR3 DNA reads TGCAGCGTTGAACGGGACAGGGGCTTGTCTGAAGCTTTCTTT. The full variable domain, rest sourced from reference TRBV29-1 and TRBJ1-1, is SAVISQKPSRDICQRGTSLTIQCQVDSQVTMMFWYRQQPGQSLTLIATANQGSEATYESGFVIDKFPISRPNLTFSTLTVSNMSPEDSSIYLCSVERDRGLSEAFFGQGTRLTVV.

The chain is built from TRBV5-4 and TRBJ1-2; the D gene is possibly TRBD1 (5 bases). The V and J ends lost 4 bases and 5 bases respectively, with 21 bases between them. The CDR3 has 16 amino acids. Germline-derived CDR1 and CDR2 are SGHNT and YYREEE (reference sequence). The CDR3 DNA is TGTGCCAGCAGCGCCACGGTAGAGATCGGGGGATATGGCTACACCTTC. Translating gives CASSATVEIGGYGYTF. The full variable domain, rest sourced from reference TRBV5-4 and TRBJ1-2, is ETGVTQSPTHLIKTRGQQVTLRCSSQSGHNTVSWYQQALGQGPQFIFQYYREEENGRGNFPPRFSGLQFPNYSSELNVNALELDDSALYLCASSATVEIGGYGYTFGSGTRLTVV.

The chain has TRBV19 and TRBJ1-2; no clear D gene. Trimming stripped 1 base from V and 8 bases from J, with 8 bases between. This CDR3 comprises 12 residues. Germline V gene data show CDR1 as LNHDA and CDR2 as SQIVND (reference sequence). CDR3: CASSIVGIGYTF. The CDR3 DNA is TGTGCCAGTAGTATAGTGGGCATCGGCTACACCTTC.

The chain employs TRBV28 and TRBJ2-1; TRBD2 matches 8 bases. After removal of 2 bases from V and 0 bases from J, the junction contained 15 bases not matched to a gene. The CDR3 covers 20 residues. Germline V lookup: CDR1 MDHEN, CDR2 SYDVKM. The CDR3 here is CASSLVMSGREGSSYNEQFF. The CDR3 DNA reads TGTGCCAGCAGTTTAGTCATGTCCGGGAGGGAGGGTAGCTCCTACAATGAGCAGTTCTTC.